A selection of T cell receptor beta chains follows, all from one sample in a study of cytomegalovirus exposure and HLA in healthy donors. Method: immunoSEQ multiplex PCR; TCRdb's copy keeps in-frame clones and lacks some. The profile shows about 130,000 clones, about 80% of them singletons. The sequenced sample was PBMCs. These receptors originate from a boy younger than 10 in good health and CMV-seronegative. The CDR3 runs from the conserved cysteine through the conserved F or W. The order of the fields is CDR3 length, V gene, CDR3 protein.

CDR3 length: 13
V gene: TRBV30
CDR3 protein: CAWSEAVNTEAFF

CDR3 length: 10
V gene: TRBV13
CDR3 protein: CASKAGGYTF

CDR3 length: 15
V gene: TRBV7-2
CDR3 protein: CASSLLAGGQWEQFF

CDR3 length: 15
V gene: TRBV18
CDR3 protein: CASSPNERVGEKLFF

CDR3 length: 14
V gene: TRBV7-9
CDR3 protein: CASRSTSGSYEQYF

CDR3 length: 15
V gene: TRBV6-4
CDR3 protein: CASSDTSGTTGELFF

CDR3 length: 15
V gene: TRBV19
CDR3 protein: CASTTGESNTGELFF

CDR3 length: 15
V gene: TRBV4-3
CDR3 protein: CASSQDFSLQETQYF

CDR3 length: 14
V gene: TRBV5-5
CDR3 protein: CASSFRTETYEQYF

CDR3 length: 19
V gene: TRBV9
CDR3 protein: CASSVDSSDRVETNYGYTF

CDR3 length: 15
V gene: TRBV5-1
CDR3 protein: CASSLGTGRNYEQYF

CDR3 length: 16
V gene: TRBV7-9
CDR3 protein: CSSSSPRDRGLGEAFF

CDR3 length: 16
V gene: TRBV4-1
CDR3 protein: CASSSRLAGMNNEQFF

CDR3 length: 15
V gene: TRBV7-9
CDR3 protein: CASSLGGSLREGYTF

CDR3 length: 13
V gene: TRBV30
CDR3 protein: CAWSGTKNQPQHF

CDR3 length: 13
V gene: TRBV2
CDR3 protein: CAGQADANSPLHF

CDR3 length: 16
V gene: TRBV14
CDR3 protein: CASSLNEGTANEKLFF

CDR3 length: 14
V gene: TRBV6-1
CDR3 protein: CASSADGTVEKLFF

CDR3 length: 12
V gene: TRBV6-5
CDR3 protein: CASKPANYGYTF

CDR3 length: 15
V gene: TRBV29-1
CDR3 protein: CSVTLGQGVFNEQYF

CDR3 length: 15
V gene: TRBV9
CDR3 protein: CASSVTGGGTGELFF

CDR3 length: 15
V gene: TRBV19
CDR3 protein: CASSQGSVGSYEQYF

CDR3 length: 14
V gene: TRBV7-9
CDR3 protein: CASSAGNLGEKLFF

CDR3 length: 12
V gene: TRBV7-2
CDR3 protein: CASQDTPYGYTF

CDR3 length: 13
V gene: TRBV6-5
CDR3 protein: CASSGTDQETQYF

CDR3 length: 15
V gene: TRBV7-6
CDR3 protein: CASSSYRDPGNTIYF

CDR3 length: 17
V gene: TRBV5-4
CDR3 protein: CASSLLGGRWIDTEAFF

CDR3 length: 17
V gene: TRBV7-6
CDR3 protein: CASSLAGGREISDTQYF

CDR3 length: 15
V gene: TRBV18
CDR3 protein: CASSRPGTAREKLFF